The TCR beta chain described here comes from a study of blood T cell repertoires in COVID-19. Study-wide context: Samples representing acute and convalescent COVID-19 were sourced from the United States, Italy and Spain.

The assay was immunoSEQ multiplex PCR, and TCRdb's table has in-frame clones only and misses some. The sample has about 120,000 clones; 70% to 90% are singletons. This CDR3 has 14 amino acids. The V and J ends lost 4 bases and 9 bases, in that order; junction bases with no gene match: 3. Per the germline V gene, CDR1 is SNHLY and CDR2 is FYNNEI. The gene calls are TRBV2 and TRBJ2-1; 13 positions match TRBD2. Sample: peripheral blood. The TCR was taken from a man aged 65 to 85 who had recovered from COVID-19. The CDR3 bases are TGTGCCAGCAGTGGGACTAGCGGGAGCGGTGAGCAGTTCTTC. Protein sequence: CASSGTSGSGEQFF.